This paragraph reports one TCR beta chain. The data stem from a study of shared clonotypes between healthy human individuals. Sequencing was performed with immunoSEQ multiplex PCR; in TCRdb, only in-frame clones are kept and a portion is missing. The sample has some 350,000 clones; 74% are singletons. The trim removed 6 bases at V and 2 bases at J, leaving 6 bases unmatched. The CDR3 spans 15 residues. Germline V gene lookup returns CDR1 LNHDA and CDR2 SQIVND (reference sequence). The material sequenced was memory CD4+ T cells sorted from blood. Described subset: CD45RA-negative fraction. This receptor was identified in a man aged 30 to 39 in good health. The V and J genes are TRBV19 and TRBJ1-5, with 8 bases aligning to TRBD1. CDR3 coding DNA: TGTGCCAGTAGCACAACAGGGGGAGGCAATCAGCCCCAGCATTTT. Translating gives CASSTTGGGNQPQHF.